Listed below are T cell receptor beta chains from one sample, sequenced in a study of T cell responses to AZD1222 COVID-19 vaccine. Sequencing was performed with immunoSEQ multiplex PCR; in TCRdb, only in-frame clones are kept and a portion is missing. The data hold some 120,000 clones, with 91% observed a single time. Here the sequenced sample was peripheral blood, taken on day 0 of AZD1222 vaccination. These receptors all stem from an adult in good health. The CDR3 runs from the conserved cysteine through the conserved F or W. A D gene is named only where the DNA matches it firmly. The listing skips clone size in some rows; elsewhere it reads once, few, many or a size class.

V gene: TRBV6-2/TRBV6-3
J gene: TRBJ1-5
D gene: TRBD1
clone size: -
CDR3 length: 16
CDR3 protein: CASSYKQGAQNQPQHF
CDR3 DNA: TGTGCCAGCAGTTACAAACAGGGGGCCCAGAATCAGCCCCAGCATTTT

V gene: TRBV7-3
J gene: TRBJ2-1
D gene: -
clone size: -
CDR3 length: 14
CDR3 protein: CASSSGSSPNEQFF
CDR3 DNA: TGTGCCAGCAGCTCAGGTTCCTCGCCCAATGAGCAGTTCTTC

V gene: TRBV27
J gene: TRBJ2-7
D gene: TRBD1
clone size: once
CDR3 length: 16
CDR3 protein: CASSPTRTGASYEQYF
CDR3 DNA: TGTGCCAGCAGTCCAACCCGGACAGGGGCGTCCTACGAGCAGTACTTC

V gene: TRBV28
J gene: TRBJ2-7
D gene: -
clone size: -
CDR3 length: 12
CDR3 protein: CASSVIVYEQYF
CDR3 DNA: TGTGCCAGCAGTGTCATCGTCTACGAGCAGTACTTC

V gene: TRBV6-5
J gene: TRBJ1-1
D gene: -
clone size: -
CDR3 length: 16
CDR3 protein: CASSYSSGAGNTEAFF
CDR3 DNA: TGTGCCAGCAGTTACTCGTCGGGGGCTGGGAACACTGAAGCTTTCTTT

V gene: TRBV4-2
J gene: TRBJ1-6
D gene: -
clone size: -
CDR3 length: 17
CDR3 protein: CASSQDPKSSYNSPLHF
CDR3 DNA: TGTGCCAGCAGCCAAGATCCCAAGAGCTCCTATAATTCACCCCTCCACTTT

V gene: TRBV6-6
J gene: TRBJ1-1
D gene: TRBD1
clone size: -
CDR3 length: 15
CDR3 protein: CASTTGEAMNTEAFF
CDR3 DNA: TGTGCCAGCACCACAGGGGAGGCGATGAACACTGAAGCTTTCTTT

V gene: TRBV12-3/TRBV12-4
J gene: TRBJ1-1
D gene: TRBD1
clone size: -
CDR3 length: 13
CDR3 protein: CASSETGHTEAFF
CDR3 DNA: TGTGCCAGCAGTGAGACAGGGCACACTGAAGCTTTCTTT

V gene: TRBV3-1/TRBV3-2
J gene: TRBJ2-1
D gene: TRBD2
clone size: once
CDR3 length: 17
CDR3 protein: CASSHHLLAGVPNEQFF
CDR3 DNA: TGTGCCAGCAGCCACCACTTACTAGCGGGAGTCCCCAATGAGCAGTTCTTC

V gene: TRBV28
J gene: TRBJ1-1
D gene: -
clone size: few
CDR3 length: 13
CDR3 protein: CASTWTGNTEAFF
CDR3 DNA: TGTGCCAGCACCTGGACGGGGAACACTGAAGCTTTCTTT

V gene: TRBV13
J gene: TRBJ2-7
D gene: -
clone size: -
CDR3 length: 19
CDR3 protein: CASSPVNDVGGRPNYEQYF
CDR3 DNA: TGTGCCAGCAGCCCAGTAAATGATGTGGGGGGGCGCCCGAATTACGAGCAGTACTTC

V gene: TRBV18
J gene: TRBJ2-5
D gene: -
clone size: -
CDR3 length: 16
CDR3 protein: CASSPRSGTDQETQYF
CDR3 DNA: TGTGCCAGCTCACCAAGATCGGGTACAGACCAAGAGACCCAGTACTTC

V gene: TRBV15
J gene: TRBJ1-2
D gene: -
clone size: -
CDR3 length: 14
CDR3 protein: CATSRDTTAYGYTF
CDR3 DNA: TGTGCCACCAGCAGAGATACGACAGCCTATGGCTACACCTTC

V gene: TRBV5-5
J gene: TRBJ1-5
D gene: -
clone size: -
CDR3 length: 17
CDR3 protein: CASSPQTGTFSNQPQHF
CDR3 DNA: TGTGCCAGCAGCCCACAAACCGGGACCTTTAGCAATCAGCCCCAGCATTTT

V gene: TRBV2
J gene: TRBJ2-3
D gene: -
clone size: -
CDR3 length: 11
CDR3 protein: CASSDVDTQYF
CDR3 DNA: TGTGCCAGCAGTGACGTAGATACGCAGTATTTT

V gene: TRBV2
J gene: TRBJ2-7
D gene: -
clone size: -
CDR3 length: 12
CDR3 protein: CASSDRLGEQYF
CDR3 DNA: TGTGCCAGCAGTGATAGGCTAGGCGAGCAGTACTTC

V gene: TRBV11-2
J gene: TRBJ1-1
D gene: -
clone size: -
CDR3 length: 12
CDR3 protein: CASSLIDPEAFF
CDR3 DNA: TGTGCCAGCAGCTTAATAGACCCTGAAGCTTTCTTT

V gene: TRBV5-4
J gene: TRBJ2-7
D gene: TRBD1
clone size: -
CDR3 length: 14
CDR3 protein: CASSPRDRIYEQYF
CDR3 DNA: TGTGCCAGCAGCCCGAGGGACAGAATCTACGAGCAGTACTTC

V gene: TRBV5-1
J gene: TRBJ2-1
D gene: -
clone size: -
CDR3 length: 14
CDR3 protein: CAASRDSSYNEQFF
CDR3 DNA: TGCGCCGCCTCCCGGGACTCCTCATACAATGAGCAGTTCTTC

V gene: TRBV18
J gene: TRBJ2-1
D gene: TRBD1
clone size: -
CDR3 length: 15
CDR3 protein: CASSLGQGAVYEQFF
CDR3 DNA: TGTGCCAGCTCACTAGGACAGGGAGCGGTATATGAGCAGTTCTTC

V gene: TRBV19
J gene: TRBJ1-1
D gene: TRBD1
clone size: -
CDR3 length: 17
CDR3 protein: CASSIWAGGVTSAEAFF
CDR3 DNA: TGTGCCAGTAGTATATGGGCAGGGGGAGTTACCTCCGCTGAAGCTTTCTTT

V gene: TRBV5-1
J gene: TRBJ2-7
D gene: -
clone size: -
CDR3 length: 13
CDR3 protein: CASSLSSTHEQYF
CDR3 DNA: TGCGCCAGCAGCTTGAGCAGTACCCACGAGCAGTACTTC

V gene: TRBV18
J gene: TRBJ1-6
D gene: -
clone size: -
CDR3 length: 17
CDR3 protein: CASSPQYLEGRNSPLHF
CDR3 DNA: TGTGCCAGCTCTCCACAATACTTGGAGGGCAGGAATTCACCCCTCCACTTT

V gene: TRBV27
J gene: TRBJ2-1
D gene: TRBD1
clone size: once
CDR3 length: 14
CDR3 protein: CASSDLQGANEQFF
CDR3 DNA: TGTGCCAGCAGTGATCTACAGGGGGCTAATGAGCAGTTCTTC

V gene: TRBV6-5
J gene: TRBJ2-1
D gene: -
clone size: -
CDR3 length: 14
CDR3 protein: CASREIRGHNEQFF
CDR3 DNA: TGTGCCAGCAGGGAGATTCGGGGCCACAATGAGCAGTTCTTC

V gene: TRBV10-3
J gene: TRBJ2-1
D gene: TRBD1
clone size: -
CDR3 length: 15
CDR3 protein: CASRSGTGVINEQFF
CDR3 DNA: TGTGCCAGCCGTTCCGGGACAGGGGTTATCAATGAGCAGTTCTTC

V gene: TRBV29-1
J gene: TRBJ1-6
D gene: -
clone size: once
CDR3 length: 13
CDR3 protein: CSVAQGRNSPLHF
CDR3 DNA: TGCAGCGTTGCTCAGGGGCGAAATTCACCCCTCCACTTT

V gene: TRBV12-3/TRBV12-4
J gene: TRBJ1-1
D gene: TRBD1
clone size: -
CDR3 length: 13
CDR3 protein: CASSLWDRTEAFF
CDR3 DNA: TGTGCCAGCAGTTTATGGGACAGAACTGAAGCTTTCTTT